This is a list of T cell receptor beta chains from one sample in a study of cytotoxic CD8 clonotypes in ibrutinib-treated CLL. The method was immunoSEQ multiplex PCR; TCRdb's version includes in-frame clones alone and lacks a portion of them. The table lists about 130,000 clones, about 80% of them singletons. Material: PBMCs, obtained after 12 months of ibrutinib treatment. These receptors all come from a human donor with chronic lymphocytic leukemia. Each CDR3 is given with its conserved first and last residue. Each record gives: clone size, J gene, D gene, V gene, CDR3 protein, CDR3 DNA. D genes are given only for firm matches. A clone size is listed for some rows: how often the clone was seen (once, few, many), or a class if it is expanded.

abundance: -
j_gene: TRBJ2-7
d_gene: -
v_gene: TRBV7-9
CDR3aa: CASSNGGSGEQYF
CDR3nt: TGTGCCAGCAGCAACGGAGGGAGCGGCGAGCAGTACTTC

abundance: -
j_gene: TRBJ2-7
d_gene: TRBD2
v_gene: TRBV9
CDR3aa: CASSALAGNYEQYF
CDR3nt: TGTGCCAGCAGCGCACTAGCGGGAAACTACGAGCAGTACTTC

abundance: few
j_gene: TRBJ2-7
d_gene: TRBD1
v_gene: TRBV5-4
CDR3aa: CASSVFWTGLNEQYF
CDR3nt: TGTGCCAGCAGCGTATTTTGGACAGGCCTGAACGAGCAGTACTTC

abundance: -
j_gene: TRBJ2-7
d_gene: -
v_gene: TRBV20-1
CDR3aa: CSARDTWEQYF
CDR3nt: TGCAGTGCTAGAGACACGTGGGAGCAGTACTTC

abundance: -
j_gene: TRBJ2-1
d_gene: -
v_gene: TRBV5-1
CDR3aa: CASSPEGRHNEQFF
CDR3nt: TGCGCCAGCAGCCCGGAGGGCCGGCACAATGAGCAGTTCTTC

abundance: once
j_gene: TRBJ2-7
d_gene: -
v_gene: TRBV27
CDR3aa: CASSVDRLHYEQYF
CDR3nt: TGTGCCAGCAGTGTCGACAGACTACACTACGAGCAGTACTTC

abundance: -
j_gene: TRBJ2-7
d_gene: -
v_gene: TRBV5-4
CDR3aa: CASSLSSPYEQYF
CDR3nt: TGTGCCAGCAGCTTGTCGTCTCCTTACGAGCAGTACTTC

abundance: -
j_gene: TRBJ2-6
d_gene: -
v_gene: TRBV30
CDR3aa: CAWSVRAAGANVLTF
CDR3nt: TGTGCCTGGAGTGTACGGGCAGCTGGGGCCAACGTCCTGACTTTC

abundance: -
j_gene: TRBJ2-7
d_gene: TRBD1
v_gene: TRBV7-9
CDR3aa: CASSTLTGGYEQYF
CDR3nt: TGTGCCAGCAGCACTCTGACAGGGGGCTACGAGCAGTACTTC

abundance: -
j_gene: TRBJ2-7
d_gene: TRBD1
v_gene: TRBV7-2
CDR3aa: CASSLNRQGDYEQYF
CDR3nt: TGTGCCAGCAGCTTAAACCGACAGGGGGACTACGAGCAGTACTTC

abundance: -
j_gene: TRBJ1-3
d_gene: -
v_gene: TRBV18
CDR3aa: CASSPEGGQENTIYF
CDR3nt: TGTGCCAGCTCACCAGAGGGAGGGCAGGAAAACACCATATATTTT

abundance: -
j_gene: TRBJ2-7
d_gene: -
v_gene: TRBV9
CDR3aa: CASSVDGASYEQYF
CDR3nt: TGTGCCAGCAGCGTAGATGGAGCCTCCTACGAGCAGTACTTC

abundance: -
j_gene: TRBJ2-5
d_gene: -
v_gene: TRBV4-2
CDR3aa: CASSQAGQQKETQYF
CDR3nt: TGTGCCAGCAGCCAAGCCGGACAGCAAAAAGAGACCCAGTACTTC

abundance: -
j_gene: TRBJ2-4
d_gene: -
v_gene: TRBV25-1
CDR3aa: CASRAHGGNIQYF
CDR3nt: TGTGCCAGCCGAGCACACGGGGGAAACATTCAGTACTTC

abundance: -
j_gene: TRBJ2-1
d_gene: -
v_gene: TRBV5-1
CDR3aa: CASSPGGGKYNEQFF
CDR3nt: TGCGCCAGCAGCCCCGGTGGGGGGAAGTACAATGAGCAGTTCTTC

abundance: -
j_gene: TRBJ2-5
d_gene: -
v_gene: TRBV30
CDR3aa: CAWSVLPQGIQETQYF
CDR3nt: TGTGCCTGGAGTGTTCTACCGCAGGGAATCCAAGAGACCCAGTACTTC

abundance: -
j_gene: TRBJ2-7
d_gene: -
v_gene: TRBV28
CDR3aa: CASRQGEYEQYF
CDR3nt: TGTGCCAGCAGGCAAGGGGAATACGAGCAGTACTTC

abundance: few
j_gene: TRBJ1-3
d_gene: -
v_gene: TRBV10-3
CDR3aa: CAISESRQLVSGNTIYF
CDR3nt: TGTGCCATCAGTGAGTCGAGGCAGCTCGTCTCTGGAAACACCATATATTTT

abundance: -
j_gene: TRBJ1-2
d_gene: -
v_gene: TRBV28
CDR3aa: CASSYGLLYGYTF
CDR3nt: TGTGCCAGCAGCTATGGACTCCTGTATGGCTACACCTTC

abundance: -
j_gene: TRBJ2-7
d_gene: TRBD2
v_gene: TRBV10-3
CDR3aa: CAISENPRLAGATWRYEQYF
CDR3nt: TGTGCCATCAGTGAAAACCCCCGACTAGCGGGAGCGACGTGGAGGTACGAGCAGTACTTC

abundance: -
j_gene: TRBJ1-2
d_gene: TRBD1
v_gene: TRBV2
CDR3aa: CASSEGQGRPYGYTF
CDR3nt: TGTGCCAGCAGTGAAGGACAGGGGAGGCCCTATGGCTACACCTTC

abundance: few
j_gene: TRBJ1-5
d_gene: -
v_gene: TRBV2
CDR3aa: CASSVRGEPQHF
CDR3nt: TGTGCCAGCAGTGTTAGGGGAGAGCCCCAGCATTTT

abundance: -
j_gene: TRBJ1-2
d_gene: -
v_gene: TRBV5-1
CDR3aa: CASNLGDPSYGYTF
CDR3nt: TGCGCCAGCAATCTAGGGGACCCAAGCTATGGCTACACCTTC

abundance: -
j_gene: TRBJ2-1
d_gene: -
v_gene: TRBV7-6
CDR3aa: CASSSNYNEQFF
CDR3nt: TGTGCCAGCAGCTCCAACTACAATGAGCAGTTCTTC

abundance: -
j_gene: TRBJ2-1
d_gene: TRBD2
v_gene: TRBV7-2
CDR3aa: CASSPGLAGYNEQFF
CDR3nt: TGTGCCAGCAGCCCCGGACTAGCGGGTTACAATGAGCAGTTCTTC

abundance: -
j_gene: TRBJ1-1
d_gene: -
v_gene: TRBV27
CDR3aa: CASSNPWGNTEAFF
CDR3nt: TGTGCCAGCAGCAACCCGTGGGGAAACACTGAAGCTTTCTTT

abundance: -
j_gene: TRBJ2-3
d_gene: TRBD2
v_gene: TRBV7-2
CDR3aa: CASSRGLAGRTDTQYF
CDR3nt: TGTGCCAGCAGCAGGGGACTAGCGGGCCGAACAGATACGCAGTATTTT

abundance: -
j_gene: TRBJ2-3
d_gene: -
v_gene: TRBV10-1
CDR3aa: CASSESQGPTNTQYF
CDR3nt: TGCGCCAGCAGTGAGTCTCAGGGGCCTACGAATACGCAGTATTTT

abundance: few
j_gene: TRBJ1-2
d_gene: TRBD1
v_gene: TRBV9
CDR3aa: CASSVAGTGQDGYTF
CDR3nt: TGTGCCAGCAGCGTAGCCGGGACAGGGCAAGATGGCTACACCTTC

abundance: few
j_gene: TRBJ1-5
d_gene: -
v_gene: TRBV28
CDR3aa: CASSPPMGLNQPQHF
CDR3nt: TGTGCCAGCAGTCCACCCATGGGGCTCAATCAGCCCCAGCATTTT